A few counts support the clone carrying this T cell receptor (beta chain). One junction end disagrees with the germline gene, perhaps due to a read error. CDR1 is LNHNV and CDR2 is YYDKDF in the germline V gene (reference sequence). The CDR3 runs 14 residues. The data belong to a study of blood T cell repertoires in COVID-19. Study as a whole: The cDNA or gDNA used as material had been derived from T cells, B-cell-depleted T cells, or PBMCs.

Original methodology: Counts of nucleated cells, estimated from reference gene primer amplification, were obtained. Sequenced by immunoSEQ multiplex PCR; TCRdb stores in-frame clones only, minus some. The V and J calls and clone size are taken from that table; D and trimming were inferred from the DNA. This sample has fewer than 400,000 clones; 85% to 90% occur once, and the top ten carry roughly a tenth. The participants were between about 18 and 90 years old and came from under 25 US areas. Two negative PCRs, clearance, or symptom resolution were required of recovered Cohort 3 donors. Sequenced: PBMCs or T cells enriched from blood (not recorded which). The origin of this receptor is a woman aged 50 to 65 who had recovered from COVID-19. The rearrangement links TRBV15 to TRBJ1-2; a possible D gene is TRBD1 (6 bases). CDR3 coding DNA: TGTGCCACCAGCCGAGAACAGGGTAACTATGGCTACACCTTC. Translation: CATSREQGNYGYTF.